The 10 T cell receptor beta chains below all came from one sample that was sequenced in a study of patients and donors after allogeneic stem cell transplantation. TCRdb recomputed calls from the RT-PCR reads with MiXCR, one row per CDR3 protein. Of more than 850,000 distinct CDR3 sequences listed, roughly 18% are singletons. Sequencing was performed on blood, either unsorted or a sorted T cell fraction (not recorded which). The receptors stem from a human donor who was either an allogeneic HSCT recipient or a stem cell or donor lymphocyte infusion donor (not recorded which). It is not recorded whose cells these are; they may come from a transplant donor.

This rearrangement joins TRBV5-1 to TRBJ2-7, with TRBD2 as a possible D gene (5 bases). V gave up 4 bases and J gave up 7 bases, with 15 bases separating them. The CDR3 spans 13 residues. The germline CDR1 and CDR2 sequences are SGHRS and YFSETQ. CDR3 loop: CASSPDHSGEQYF. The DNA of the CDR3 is TGCGCCAGCAGCCCCGATCACTCGGGAGAGCAGTACTTC.

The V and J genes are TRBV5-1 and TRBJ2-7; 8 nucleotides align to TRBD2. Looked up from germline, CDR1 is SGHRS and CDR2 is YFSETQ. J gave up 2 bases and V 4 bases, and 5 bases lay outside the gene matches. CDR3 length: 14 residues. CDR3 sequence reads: CASSMGGGPYEQYF. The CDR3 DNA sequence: TGCGCCAGCAGCATGGGCGGGGGGCCCTACGAGCAGTACTTC.

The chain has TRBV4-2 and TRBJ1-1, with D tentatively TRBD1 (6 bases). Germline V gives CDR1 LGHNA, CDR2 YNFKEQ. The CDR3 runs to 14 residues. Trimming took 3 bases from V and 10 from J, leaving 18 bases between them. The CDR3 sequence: CASSQATGQGRAFF. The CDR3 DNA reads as TGTGCCAGCAGCCAGGCGACGGGTCAGGGGCGAGCTTTCTTT.

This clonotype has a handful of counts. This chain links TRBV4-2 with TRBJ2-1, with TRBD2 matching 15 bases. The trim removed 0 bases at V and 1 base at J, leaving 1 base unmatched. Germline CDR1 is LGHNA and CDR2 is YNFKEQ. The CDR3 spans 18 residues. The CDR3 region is CASSQEGLAGGSYNEQFF. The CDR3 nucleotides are TGTGCCAGCAGCCAAGAGGGACTAGCGGGGGGATCCTACAATGAGCAGTTCTTC.

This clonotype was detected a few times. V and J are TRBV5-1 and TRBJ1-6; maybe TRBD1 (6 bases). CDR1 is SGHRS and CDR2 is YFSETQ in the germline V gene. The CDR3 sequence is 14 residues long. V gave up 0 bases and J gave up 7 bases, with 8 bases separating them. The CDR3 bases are TGCGCCAGCAGCTTGGCCCAGGGGAATTCACCCCTCCACTTT. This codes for CASSLAQGNSPLHF.

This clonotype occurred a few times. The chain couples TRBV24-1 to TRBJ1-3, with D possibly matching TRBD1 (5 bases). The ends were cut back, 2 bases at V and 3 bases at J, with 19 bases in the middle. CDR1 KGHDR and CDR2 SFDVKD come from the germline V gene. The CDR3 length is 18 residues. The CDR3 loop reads CATSDWGGAADLGNTIYF. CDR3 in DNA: TGTGCCACCAGTGATTGGGGCGGGGCGGCGGACCTTGGAAACACCATATATTTT.

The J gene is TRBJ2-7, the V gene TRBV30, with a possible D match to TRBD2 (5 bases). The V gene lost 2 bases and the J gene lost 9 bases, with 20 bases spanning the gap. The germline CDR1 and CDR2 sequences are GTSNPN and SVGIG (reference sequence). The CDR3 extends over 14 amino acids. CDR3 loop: CAWSTSGTNLWQYF. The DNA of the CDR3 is TGTGCCTGGAGTACTTCGGGAACTAACCTGTGGCAGTACTTC. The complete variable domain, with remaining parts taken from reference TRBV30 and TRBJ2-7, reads SQTIHQWPATLVQPVGSPLSLECTVEGTSNPNLYWYRQAAGRGLQLLFYSVGIGQISSEVPQNLSASRPQDRQFILSSKKLLLSDSGFYLCAWSTSGTNLWQYFGPGTRLTVT.

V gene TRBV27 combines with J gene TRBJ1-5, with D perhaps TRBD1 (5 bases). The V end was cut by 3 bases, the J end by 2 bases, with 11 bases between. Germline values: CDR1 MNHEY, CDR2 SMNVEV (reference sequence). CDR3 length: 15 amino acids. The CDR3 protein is CASSLSGSGNQPQHF. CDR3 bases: TGTGCCAGCAGTTTGTCAGGGTCGGGCAATCAGCCCCAGCATTTT.

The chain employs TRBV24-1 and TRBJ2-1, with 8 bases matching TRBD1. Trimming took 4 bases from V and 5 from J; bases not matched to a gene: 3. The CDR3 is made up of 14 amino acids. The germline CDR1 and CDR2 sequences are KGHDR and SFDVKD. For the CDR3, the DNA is TGTGCCACCAGTGAGGGGGGACAGGACAATGAGCAGTTCTTC. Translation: CATSEGGQDNEQFF.

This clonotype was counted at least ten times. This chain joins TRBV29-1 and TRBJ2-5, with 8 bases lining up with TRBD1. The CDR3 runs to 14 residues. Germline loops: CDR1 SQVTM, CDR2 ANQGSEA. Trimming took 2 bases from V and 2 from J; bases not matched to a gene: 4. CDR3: CSVEPRDRQETQYF. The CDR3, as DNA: TGCAGCGTTGAACCCCGGGACAGGCAAGAGACCCAGTACTTC.